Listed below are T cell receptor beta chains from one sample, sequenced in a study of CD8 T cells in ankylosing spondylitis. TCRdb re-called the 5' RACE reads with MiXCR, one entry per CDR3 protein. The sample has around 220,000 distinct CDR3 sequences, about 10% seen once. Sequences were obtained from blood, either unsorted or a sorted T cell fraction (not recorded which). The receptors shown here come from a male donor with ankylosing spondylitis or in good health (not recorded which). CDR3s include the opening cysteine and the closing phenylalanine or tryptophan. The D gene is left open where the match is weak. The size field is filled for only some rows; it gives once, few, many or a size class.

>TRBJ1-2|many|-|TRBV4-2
CASSQEVTASLNYGYTF
TGTGCCAGCAGCCAAGAGGTAACGGCCTCATTGAACTATGGCTACACCTTC
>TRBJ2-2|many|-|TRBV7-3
CASSSRQTGELFF
TGTGCCAGCAGCTCCAGACAGACCGGGGAGCTGTTTTTT
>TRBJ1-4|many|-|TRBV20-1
CSARDRQGTNEKLFF
TGCAGTGCTAGAGACCGGCAGGGGACTAATGAAAAACTGTTTTTT
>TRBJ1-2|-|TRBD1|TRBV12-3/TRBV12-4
CANSPGQDGYTF
TGTGCCAACAGCCCGGGACAGGATGGCTACACCTTC
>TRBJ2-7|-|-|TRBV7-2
CASSPAGQSSYEQYF
TGTGCCAGCAGCCCCGCGGGACAGTCCTCCTACGAGCAGTACTTC
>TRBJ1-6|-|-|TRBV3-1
CASSQGRRENSPLHF
TGTGCCAGCAGCCAGGGCAGGCGAGAAAATTCACCCCTCCACTTT
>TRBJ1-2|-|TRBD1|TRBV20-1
CSASDPGARGGYTF
TGCAGTGCTAGCGACCCCGGGGCCAGGGGGGGCTACACCTTC
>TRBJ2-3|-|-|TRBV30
CAWSLGGAGTDTQYF
TGTGCCTGGAGTCTCGGCGGGGCCGGCACAGATACGCAGTATTTT
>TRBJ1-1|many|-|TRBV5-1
CASSRDQVTEAFF
TGCGCCAGCAGCCGGGACCAGGTAACTGAAGCTTTCTTT
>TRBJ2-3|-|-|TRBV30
CAWSPVRGSTDTQYF
TGTGCCTGGAGTCCGGTCAGGGGATCAACAGATACGCAGTATTTT
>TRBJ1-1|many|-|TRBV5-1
CASSFSAGVNTEAFF
TGCGCCAGCAGCTTCTCGGCGGGCGTTAACACTGAAGCTTTCTTT
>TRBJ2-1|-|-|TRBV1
CTSSQDLAGPYNEQFF
TGCACCAGCAGCCAAGACTTGGCAGGGCCTTACAATGAGCAGTTCTTC
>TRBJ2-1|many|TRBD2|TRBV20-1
CSAGSGGAHNEQFF
TGCAGTGCTGGTAGCGGGGGGGCCCACAATGAGCAGTTCTTC
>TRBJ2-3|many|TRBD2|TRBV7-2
CASSLGSGGRTDTQYF
TGTGCCAGCAGCTTAGGTTCGGGGGGGCGCACAGATACGCAGTATTTT
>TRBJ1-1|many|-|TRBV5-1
CASIGQSNTEAFF
TGCGCCAGCATAGGGCAGTCGAACACTGAAGCTTTCTTT
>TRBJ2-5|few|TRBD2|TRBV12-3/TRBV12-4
CASSFGGATGETQYF
TGTGCCAGCAGTTTCGGGGGGGCCACGGGAGAGACCCAGTACTTC
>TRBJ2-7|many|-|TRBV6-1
CASGGEWEIRAREQYF
TGTGCCAGCGGCGGGGAGTGGGAAATCCGAGCGCGGGAGCAGTACTTC
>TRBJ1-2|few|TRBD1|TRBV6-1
CASRPTSGGLGYTF
TGTGCCAGCAGACCTACCTCAGGGGGCTTGGGCTACACCTTC
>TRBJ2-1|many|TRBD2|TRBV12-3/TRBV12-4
CASSLFYSGEWNEQFF
TGTGCCAGCAGTTTATTTTATAGCGGGGAGTGGAATGAGCAGTTCTTC
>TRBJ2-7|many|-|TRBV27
CASGAGATYEQYF
TGTGCCAGCGGGGCAGGGGCGACCTACGAGCAGTACTTC
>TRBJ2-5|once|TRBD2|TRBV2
CASTMGLQETQYF
TGTGCCAGCACCATGGGACTACAAGAGACCCAGTACTTC
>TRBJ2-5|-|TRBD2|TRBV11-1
CASSSTLGLAGTSETQYF
TGTGCCAGCAGCTCCACGCTCGGGCTAGCGGGGACCTCAGAGACCCAGTACTTC
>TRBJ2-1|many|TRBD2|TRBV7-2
CASRGSGVRSNEQFF
TGTGCCAGCAGAGGTAGCGGGGTCCGATCCAATGAGCAGTTCTTC
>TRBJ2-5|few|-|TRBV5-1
CASSFPSYQETQYF
TGCGCCAGCAGCTTCCCTTCGTACCAAGAGACCCAGTACTTC
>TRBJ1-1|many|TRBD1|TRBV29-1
CSVPGTGGFGTEAFF
TGCAGCGTTCCCGGGACAGGGGGCTTCGGCACTGAAGCTTTCTTT